This passage covers 4 T cell receptor beta chains from one sample sequenced in a study of blood T cell repertoires in COVID-19. Sequencing used immunoSEQ multiplex PCR; TCRdb keeps in-frame clones, though not all of them. Altogether about 330,000 clones are present, approximately 90% being singletons, with the ten largest covering roughly 4%. The specimen was peripheral blood. All receptors derive from a woman in her forties or fifties with active or convalescent COVID-19.

The V call is TRBV9, the J call TRBJ2-3; the D gene is possibly TRBD2 (6 bases). Trimming took 4 bases from V and 2 from J, leaving 26 bases between them. The CDR3 is made up of 19 amino acids. Germline V lookup: CDR1 SGDLS, CDR2 YYNGEE. CDR3 nucleotides: TGTGCCAGCAGCACGAGTAGTCGAATTCCGGGACTGACCACAGATACGCAGTATTTT. The encoded protein is CASSTSSRIPGLTTDTQYF.

The CDR3 DNA reads as TGTGCTAGTGGTTGGGACAGGAGCTACGAGCAGTACTTC. Translating gives CASGWDRSYEQYF. The rearrangement links TRBV12-5 to TRBJ2-7; 8 nucleotides match TRBD1. The CDR3 has 13 amino acids. The junction had 2 bases not matched to a gene; V was cut back by 4 bases and J by 3 bases. Germline V gives CDR1 LGHNT, CDR2 FRNRAP.

This clone appeared once. CDR3 residues: CASSPTGSSYNSPLHF. CDR3 coding DNA: TGTGCCAGCTCACCTACAGGGAGCTCCTATAATTCACCCCTCCACTTT. The genes are TRBV18 and TRBJ1-6; D may be TRBD1 (6 bases). V was trimmed by 3 bases and J by 0 bases, leaving 9 bases between them. Per the germline V gene, CDR1 is KGHSH and CDR2 is LQKENI. The CDR3 extends over 16 amino acids.

CDR3 DNA sequence: TGTGCCAGCAGCCCCTCCGGGTCCACGGGCACTGAAGCTTTCTTT. Translation: CASSPSGSTGTEAFF. This chain connects TRBV7-9 to TRBJ1-1; D is undetermined. The CDR3 has 15 amino acids. V was shortened by 5 bases and J by 4 bases, with 17 bases between the two germline ends. From germline, CDR1 is SEHNR and CDR2 FQNEAQ (reference sequence). The whole variable domain, remainder taken from reference TRBV7-9 and TRBJ1-1, is DTGVSQNPRHKITKRGQNVTFRCDPISEHNRLYWYRQTLGQGPEFLTYFQNEAQLEKSRLLSDRFSAERPKGSFSTLEIQRTEQGDSAMYLCASSPSGSTGTEAFFGQGTRLTVV.